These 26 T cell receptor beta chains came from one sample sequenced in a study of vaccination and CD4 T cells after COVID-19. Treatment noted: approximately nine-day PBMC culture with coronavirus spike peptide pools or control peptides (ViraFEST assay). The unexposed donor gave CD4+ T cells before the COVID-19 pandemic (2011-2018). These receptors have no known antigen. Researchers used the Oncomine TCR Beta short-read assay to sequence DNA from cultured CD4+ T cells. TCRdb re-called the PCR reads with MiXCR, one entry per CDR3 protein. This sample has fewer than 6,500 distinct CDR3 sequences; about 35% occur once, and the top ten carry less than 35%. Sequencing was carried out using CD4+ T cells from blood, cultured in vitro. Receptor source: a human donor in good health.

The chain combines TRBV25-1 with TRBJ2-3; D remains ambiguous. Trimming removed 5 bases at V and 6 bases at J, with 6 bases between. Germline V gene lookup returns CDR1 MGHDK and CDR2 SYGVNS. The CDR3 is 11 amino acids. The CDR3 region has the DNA TGTGCCAGCAGTATCGGGGATACGCAGTATTTT. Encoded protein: CASSIGDTQYF.

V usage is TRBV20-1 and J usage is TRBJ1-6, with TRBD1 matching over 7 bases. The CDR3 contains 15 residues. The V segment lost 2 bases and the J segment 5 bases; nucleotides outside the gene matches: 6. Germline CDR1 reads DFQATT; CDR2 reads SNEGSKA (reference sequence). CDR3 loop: CSARSRDSNNSPLHF. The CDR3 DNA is TGCAGTGCTAGATCCCGGGACAGTAATAATTCACCCCTCCACTTT.

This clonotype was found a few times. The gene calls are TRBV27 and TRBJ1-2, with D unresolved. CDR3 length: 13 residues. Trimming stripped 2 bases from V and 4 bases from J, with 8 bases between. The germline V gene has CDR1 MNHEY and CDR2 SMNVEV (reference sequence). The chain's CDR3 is CASSLLPAYGYTF. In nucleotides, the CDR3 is TGTGCCAGCAGTTTACTACCCGCCTATGGCTACACCTTC.

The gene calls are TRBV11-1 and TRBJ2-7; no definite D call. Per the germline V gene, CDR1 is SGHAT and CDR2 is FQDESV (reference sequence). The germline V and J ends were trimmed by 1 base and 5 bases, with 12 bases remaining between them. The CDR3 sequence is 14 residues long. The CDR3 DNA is TGTGCCAGCAGCTTAGGTTGGCAGACCCACGAGCAGTACTTC. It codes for CASSLGWQTHEQYF.

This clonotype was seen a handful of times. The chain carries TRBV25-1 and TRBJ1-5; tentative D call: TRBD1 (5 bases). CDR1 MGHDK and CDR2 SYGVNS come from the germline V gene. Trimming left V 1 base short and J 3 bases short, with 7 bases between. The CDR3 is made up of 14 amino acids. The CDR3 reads CASSEWGDNQPQHF. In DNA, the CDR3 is TGTGCCAGCAGTGAATGGGGGGACAATCAGCCCCAGCATTTT. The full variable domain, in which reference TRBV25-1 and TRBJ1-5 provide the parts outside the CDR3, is EADIYQTPRYLVIGTGKKITLECSQTMGHDKMYWYQQDPGMELHLIHYSYGVNSTEKGDLSSESTVSRIRTEHFPLTLESARPSHTSQYLCASSEWGDNQPQHFGDGTRLSIL.

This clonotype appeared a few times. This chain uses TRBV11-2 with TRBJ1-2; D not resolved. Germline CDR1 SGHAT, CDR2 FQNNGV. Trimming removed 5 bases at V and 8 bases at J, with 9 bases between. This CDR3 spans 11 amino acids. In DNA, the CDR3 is TGTGCCAGCAGCGTAGGGTGGGGCTACACCTTC. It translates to CASSVGWGYTF. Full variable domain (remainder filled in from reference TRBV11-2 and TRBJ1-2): EAGVAQSPRYKIIEKRQSVAFWCNPISGHATLYWYQQILGQGPKLLIQFQNNGVVDDSQLPKDRFSAERLKGVDSTLKIQPAKLEDSAVYLCASSVGWGYTFGSGTRLTVV.

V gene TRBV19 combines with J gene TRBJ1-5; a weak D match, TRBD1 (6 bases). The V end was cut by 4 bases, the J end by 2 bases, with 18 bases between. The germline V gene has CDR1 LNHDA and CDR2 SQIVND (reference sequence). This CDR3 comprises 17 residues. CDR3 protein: CASSTGDTLKGNQPQHF. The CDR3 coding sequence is TGTGCCAGTAGTACTGGGGACACCCTCAAAGGCAATCAGCCCCAGCATTTT.

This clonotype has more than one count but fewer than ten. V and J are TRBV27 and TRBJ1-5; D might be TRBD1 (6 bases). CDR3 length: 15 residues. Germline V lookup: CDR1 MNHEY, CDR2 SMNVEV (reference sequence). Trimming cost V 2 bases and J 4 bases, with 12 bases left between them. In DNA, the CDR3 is TGTGCCAGCAGTTTAAGGGGGGGATGGAATCAGCCCCAGCATTTT. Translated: CASSLRGGWNQPQHF.

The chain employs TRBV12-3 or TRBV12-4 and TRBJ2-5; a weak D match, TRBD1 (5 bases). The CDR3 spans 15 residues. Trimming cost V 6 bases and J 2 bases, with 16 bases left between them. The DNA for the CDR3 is TGTGCCAGCAGCCAGGGCGGATACTTACAAGAGACCCAGTACTTC. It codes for CASSQGGYLQETQYF.

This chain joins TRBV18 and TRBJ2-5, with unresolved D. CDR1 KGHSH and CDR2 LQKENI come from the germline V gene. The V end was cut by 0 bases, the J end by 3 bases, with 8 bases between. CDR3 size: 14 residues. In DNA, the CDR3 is TGTGCCAGCTCACCACCAGGGAAGGAAGAGACCCAGTACTTC. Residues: CASSPPGKEETQYF.

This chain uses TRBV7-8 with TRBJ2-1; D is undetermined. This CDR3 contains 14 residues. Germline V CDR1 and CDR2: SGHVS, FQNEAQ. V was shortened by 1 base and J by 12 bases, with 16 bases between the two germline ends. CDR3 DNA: TGTGCCAGCAGCTTAGTGGATAAGGACGTGGCGCAGTTCTTC. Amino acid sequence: CASSLVDKDVAQFF.

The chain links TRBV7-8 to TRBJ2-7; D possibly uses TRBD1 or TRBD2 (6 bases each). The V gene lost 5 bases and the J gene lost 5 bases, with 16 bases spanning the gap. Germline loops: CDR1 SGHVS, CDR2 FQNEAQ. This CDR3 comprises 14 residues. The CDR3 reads CASSEPGAGDEQYF. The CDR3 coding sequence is TGTGCCAGCAGCGAACCGGGGGCCGGGGACGAGCAGTACTTC.

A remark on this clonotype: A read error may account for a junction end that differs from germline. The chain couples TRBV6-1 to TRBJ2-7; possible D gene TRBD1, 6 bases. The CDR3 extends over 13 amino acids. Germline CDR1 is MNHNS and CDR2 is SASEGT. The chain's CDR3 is CASRSGHPYERYF. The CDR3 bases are TGTGCCAGCAGGTCGGGACACCCCTACGAGCGGTACTTC.

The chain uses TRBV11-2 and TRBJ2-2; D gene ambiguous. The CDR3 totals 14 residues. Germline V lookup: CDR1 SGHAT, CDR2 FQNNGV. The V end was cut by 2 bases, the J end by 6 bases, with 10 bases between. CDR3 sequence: CASSLQDKSGELFF. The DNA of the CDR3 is TGTGCCAGCAGCTTACAGGATAAATCCGGGGAGCTGTTTTTT.

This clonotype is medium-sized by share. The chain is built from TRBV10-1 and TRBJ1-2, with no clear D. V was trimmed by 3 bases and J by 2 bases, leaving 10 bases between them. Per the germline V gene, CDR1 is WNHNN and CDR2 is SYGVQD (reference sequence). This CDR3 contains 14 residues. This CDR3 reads CASSDGTANYGYTF. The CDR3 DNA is TGCGCCAGCAGTGACGGTACGGCAAACTATGGCTACACCTTC.

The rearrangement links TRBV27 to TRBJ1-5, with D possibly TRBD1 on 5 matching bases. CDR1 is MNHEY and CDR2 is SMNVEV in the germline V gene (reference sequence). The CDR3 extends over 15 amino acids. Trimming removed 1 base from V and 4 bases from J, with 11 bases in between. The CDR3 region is CASSLYPRENQPQHF. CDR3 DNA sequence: TGTGCCAGCAGTTTATACCCCAGGGAAAATCAGCCCCAGCATTTT.

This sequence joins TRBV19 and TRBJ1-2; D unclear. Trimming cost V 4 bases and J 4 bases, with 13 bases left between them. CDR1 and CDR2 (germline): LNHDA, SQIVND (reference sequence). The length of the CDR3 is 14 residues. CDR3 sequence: CASSTPGNLYGYTF. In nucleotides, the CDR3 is TGTGCCAGTAGTACCCCGGGTAACCTCTATGGCTACACCTTC.

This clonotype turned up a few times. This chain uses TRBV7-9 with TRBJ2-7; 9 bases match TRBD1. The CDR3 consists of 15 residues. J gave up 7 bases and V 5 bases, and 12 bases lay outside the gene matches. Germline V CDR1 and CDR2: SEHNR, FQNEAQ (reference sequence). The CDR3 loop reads CASSRSSGQGGEQYF. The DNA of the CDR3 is TGTGCCAGCAGCCGTTCCTCGGGACAGGGCGGGGAGCAGTACTTC.

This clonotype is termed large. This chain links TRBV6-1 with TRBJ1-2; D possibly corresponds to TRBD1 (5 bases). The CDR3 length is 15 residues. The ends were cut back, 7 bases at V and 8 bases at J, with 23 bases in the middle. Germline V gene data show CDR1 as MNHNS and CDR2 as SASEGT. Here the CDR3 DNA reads TGTGCCAGCATCCCTACGGGTGGGGGAGTAGTGGGCTACACCTTC. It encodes CASIPTGGGVVGYTF.

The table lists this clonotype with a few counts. The CDR3 region is CASSLVPSEAFF. The CDR3 nucleotides are TGTGCCAGCAGCTTGGTTCCCTCTGAAGCTTTCTTT. V and J are TRBV5-8 and TRBJ1-1; D gene unclear. V dropped 0 bases and J dropped 6 bases, with 6 bases sitting between them. CDR3 size: 12 residues. Germline-derived CDR1 and CDR2 are SGHTS and YDEGEE.

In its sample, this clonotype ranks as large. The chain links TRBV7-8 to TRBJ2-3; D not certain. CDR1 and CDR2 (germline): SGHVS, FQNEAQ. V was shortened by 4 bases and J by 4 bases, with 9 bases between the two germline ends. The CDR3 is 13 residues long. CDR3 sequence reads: CASSSVQADTQYF. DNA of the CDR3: TGTGCCAGCAGCTCGGTGCAAGCAGATACGCAGTATTTT.

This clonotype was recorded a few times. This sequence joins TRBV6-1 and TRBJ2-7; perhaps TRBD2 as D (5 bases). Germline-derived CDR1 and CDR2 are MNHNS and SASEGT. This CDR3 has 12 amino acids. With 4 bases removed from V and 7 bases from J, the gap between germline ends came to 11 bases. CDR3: CASSGKWEEQYF. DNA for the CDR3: TGTGCCAGCAGTGGAAAGTGGGAGGAGCAGTACTTC.

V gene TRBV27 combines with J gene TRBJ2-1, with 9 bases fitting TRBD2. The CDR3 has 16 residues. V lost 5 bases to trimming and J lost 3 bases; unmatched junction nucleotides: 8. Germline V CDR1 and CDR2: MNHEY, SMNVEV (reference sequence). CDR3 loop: CASSSPRGGLYNEQFF. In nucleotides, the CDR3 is TGTGCCAGCAGTAGTCCGCGGGGGGGCCTCTACAATGAGCAGTTCTTC.

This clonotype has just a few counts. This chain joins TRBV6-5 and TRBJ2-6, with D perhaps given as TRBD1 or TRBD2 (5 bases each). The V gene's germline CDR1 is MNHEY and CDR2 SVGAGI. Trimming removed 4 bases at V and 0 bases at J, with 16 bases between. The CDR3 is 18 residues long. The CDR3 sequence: CASSFTRGASSGANVLTF. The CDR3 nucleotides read TGTGCCAGCAGTTTTACTCGAGGGGCCAGCTCTGGGGCCAACGTCCTGACTTTC.

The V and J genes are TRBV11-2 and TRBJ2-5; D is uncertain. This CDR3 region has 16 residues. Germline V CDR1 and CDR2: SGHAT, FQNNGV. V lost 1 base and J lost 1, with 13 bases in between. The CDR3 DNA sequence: TGTGCCAGCAGCTTAGTCCCCGTGGGGTTCCAAGAGACCCAGTACTTC. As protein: CASSLVPVGFQETQYF.

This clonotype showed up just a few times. The CDR3 protein is CASSELVQSDYGYTF. Written as DNA, the CDR3 is TGTGCCAGCAGTGAATTGGTGCAGTCCGACTATGGCTACACCTTC. This sequence joins TRBV6-1 and TRBJ1-2; D not resolved. CDR3 size: 15 residues. CDR1 is MNHNS, CDR2 SASEGT, per germline. V lost 2 bases and J 3 bases, leaving 13 bases between the germline ends.